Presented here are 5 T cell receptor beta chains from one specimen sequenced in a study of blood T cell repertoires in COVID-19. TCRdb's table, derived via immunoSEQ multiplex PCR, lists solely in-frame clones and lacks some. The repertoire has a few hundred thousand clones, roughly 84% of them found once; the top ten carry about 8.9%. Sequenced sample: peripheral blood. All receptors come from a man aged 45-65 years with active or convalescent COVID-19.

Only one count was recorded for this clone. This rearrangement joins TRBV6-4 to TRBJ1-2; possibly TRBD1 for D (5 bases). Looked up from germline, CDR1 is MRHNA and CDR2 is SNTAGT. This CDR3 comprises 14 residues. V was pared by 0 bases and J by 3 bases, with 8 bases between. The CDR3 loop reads CASSDSGGDYGYTF. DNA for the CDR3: TGTGCCAGCAGTGACTCGGGAGGGGACTATGGCTACACCTTC.

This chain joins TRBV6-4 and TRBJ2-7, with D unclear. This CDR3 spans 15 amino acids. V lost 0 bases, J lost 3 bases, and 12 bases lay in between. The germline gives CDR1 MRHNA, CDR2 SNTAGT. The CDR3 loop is CASSDSIAALYEQYF. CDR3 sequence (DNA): TGTGCCAGCAGTGACTCGATAGCTGCGCTCTACGAGCAGTACTTC.

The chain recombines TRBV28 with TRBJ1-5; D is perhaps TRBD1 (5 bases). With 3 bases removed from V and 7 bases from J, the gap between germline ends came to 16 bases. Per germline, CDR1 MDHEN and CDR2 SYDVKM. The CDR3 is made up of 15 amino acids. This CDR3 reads CASSLVREEEQPQHF. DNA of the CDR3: TGTGCCAGCAGTTTGGTCAGGGAGGAAGAACAGCCCCAGCATTTT.

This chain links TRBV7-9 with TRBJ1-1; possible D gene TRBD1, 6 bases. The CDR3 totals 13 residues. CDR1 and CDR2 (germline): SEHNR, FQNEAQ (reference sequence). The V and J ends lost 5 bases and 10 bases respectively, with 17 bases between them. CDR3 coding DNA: TGTGCCAGCAGCCCAGTGACAGGAGAGAGAGCTTTCTTT. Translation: CASSPVTGERAFF.

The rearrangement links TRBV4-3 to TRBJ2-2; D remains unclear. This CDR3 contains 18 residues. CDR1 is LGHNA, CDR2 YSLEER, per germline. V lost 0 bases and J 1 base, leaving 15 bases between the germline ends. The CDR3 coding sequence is TGCGCCAGCAGCCAAGAAGCTGTGGCGGTTTTGAACACCGGGGAGCTGTTTTTT. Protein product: CASSQEAVAVLNTGELFF.